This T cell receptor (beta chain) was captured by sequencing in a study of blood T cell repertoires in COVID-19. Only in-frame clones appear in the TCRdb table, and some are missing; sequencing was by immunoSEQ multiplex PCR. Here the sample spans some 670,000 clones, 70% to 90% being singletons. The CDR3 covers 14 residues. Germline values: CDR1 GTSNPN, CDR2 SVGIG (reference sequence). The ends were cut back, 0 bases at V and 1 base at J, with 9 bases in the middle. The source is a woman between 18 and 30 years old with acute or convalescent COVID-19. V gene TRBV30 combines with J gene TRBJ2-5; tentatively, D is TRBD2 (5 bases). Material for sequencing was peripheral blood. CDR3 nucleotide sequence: TGTGCCTGGAGTGTACTGAGGGCCCAAGAGACCCAGTACTTC. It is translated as CAWSVLRAQETQYF.